This T cell receptor beta chain was sequenced during a study of lymphopenia after photon versus proton radiotherapy (dated by TCRdb to the late 2010s). With respect to the entire study: In patients with gastrointestinal tumors who developed high-grade lymphopenia, the study compared the immunological effects of photon radiation therapy with those of proton radiation therapy. The roughly 21 patients in the cohort had gastrointestinal tumors, were treated with either photon or proton therapy, and subsequently developed lymphopenia. The goal of the study was to characterize the differences between the two radiation modalities in how they affect the immune system. What the work shows at the level of the full study, not this receptor alone: The survival association was assessed only in patients who died, and better survival with proton therapy was presented by the authors as a possibility rather than a demonstrated result. Across the cohort, an inverse correlation was found between a larger post-nadir drop in TCR diversity and overall survival time among patients who died. Proton-treated patients stayed relatively stable during treatment, while photon-treated patients lost naive T cells and TCR diversity and gained effector/memory populations. Once the lymphocyte count had reached its nadir, the repertoires of photon-treated patients showed oligoclonal expansion, particularly of CD8+ Temra cells, and this expansion drove the decline in diversity.

Looking up the germline V gene yields CDR1 SGHTA and CDR2 FQGNSA. Counted from cysteine to phenylalanine, this CDR3 has 14 amino acids. Only the CDR3 DNA stays, 42 bases, in frame from base 1. For this chain, trimming is 5 bases at the V end and 5 bases at the J end, and the number of junction bases without a gene match is 4. On this clone itself: What antigen it recognizes has not been identified. No per-base quality is available; no much larger clone lies one base away.

Libraries were made using the immunoSEQ multiplex PCR assay. Alongside multiparametric flow cytometry, deep sequencing of rearranged TCR beta loci was used to profile the T cell repertoires. TCRdb obtained this table from immuneACCESS and retained in-frame rearrangements with V and J assigned. These tables miss some clones; where compared with another copy, unresolved V genes account for less than half of the shortfall, and the remainder is unexplained. The sample table shows 24,000 or so clones, and 84% are seen once. The ten largest make up 24% of the sample. Sequencing used peripheral blood, obtained from a patient treated with photon-based radiotherapy. This TCR derives from a middle-aged man with gastric cancer. Recombination joined TRBV7-2 with TRBJ2-1, with 9 junctional bases fitting TRBD1. The CDR3 region: CASSQGTGHNEQFF. In nucleotides, the sequence is TGTGCCAGCAGCCAGGGGACAGGGCACAATGAGCAGTTCTTC.